Below are 15 T cell receptor beta chains sequenced from a single sample in a study of shared clonotypes between healthy human individuals. Naive CD8 cells comprised CD45RO-negative, CCR7-positively selected cells, excluding terminally differentiated effector memory CD45RA+ cells. Measured with immunoSEQ multiplex PCR; TCRdb has only the in-frame clones, and not every one. Counted here are some 2,000,000 clones, 85% to 95% occurring once; the ten biggest clones make up more than 0.95%. Sequencing was performed on naive CD8+ T cells sorted from blood. Receptors originate from a man aged 18 to 35 in good health.

The gene calls are TRBV4-1 and TRBJ2-2; 10 bases map to TRBD1. The CDR3 runs to 17 residues. V lost 5 bases to trimming and J lost 3 bases; unmatched junction nucleotides: 9. Per the germline V gene, CDR1 is MGHRA and CDR2 is YSYEKL. CDR3 sequence reads: CASSETRQGADTGELFF. The CDR3 DNA follows: TGCGCCAGCAGCGAGACTAGACAGGGGGCCGACACCGGGGAGCTGTTTTTT.

The chain uses TRBV6-5 and TRBJ1-6; no firm D call. Trimming left V 1 base short and J 7 bases short, with 5 bases between. The CDR3 sequence is 13 residues long. Germline V lookup: CDR1 MNHEY, CDR2 SVGAGI. In nucleotides, the CDR3 is TGTGCCAGCAGTTACTTCGGGAATTCACCCCTCCACTTT. Its protein product is CASSYFGNSPLHF.

V usage is TRBV4-3 and J usage is TRBJ1-6; 9 nucleotides agree with TRBD1. J was trimmed by 8 bases and V by 4 bases; bases with no gene match: 6. The CDR3 is 15 residues long. Per the germline V gene, CDR1 is LGHNA and CDR2 is YSLEER. Written as DNA, the CDR3 is TGCGCCAGCAGCCCCGGGACAGGGCATGATTCACCCCTCCACTTT. Translating it yields CASSPGTGHDSPLHF.

This clone was counted once. CDR3 DNA sequence: TGTGCCAGCAGTGCCGTCCCGACCCTTGACTTCGTTAATCAGCCCCAGCATTTT. This gives the protein CASSAVPTLDFVNQPQHF. The gene calls are TRBV6-1 and TRBJ1-5; D gene ambiguous. The CDR3 covers 18 residues. Trimming cost V 4 bases and J 4 bases, with 23 bases left between them. Germline values: CDR1 MNHNS, CDR2 SASEGT.

The V and J genes are TRBV4-1 and TRBJ1-5; D not resolved. CDR1 and CDR2 (germline): MGHRA, YSYEKL. The CDR3 extends over 13 amino acids. V was trimmed by 1 base and J by 7 bases, leaving 8 bases between them. CDR3 DNA sequence: TGCGCCAGCAGCCAAGGAGAGTGGCAGCCCCAGCATTTT. Protein: CASSQGEWQPQHF.

Of note for this clone: One end of the junction does not line up with germline, which may come from a read error. The J gene is TRBJ1-1, the V gene TRBV6-6, with D unclear. CDR1 is MNHNY and CDR2 is SVGAGI in the germline V gene (reference sequence). The CDR3 has 11 amino acids. The CDR3, as DNA: TGTGCCAGCAGTCCGGAGACGGAGTGCAGCTTT. It encodes CASSPETECSF.

Regarding this clone: Different DNA sequences within this sample yield the same CDR3. The V call is TRBV4-1, the J call TRBJ2-7, with TRBD1 matching over 11 bases. This CDR3 has 15 residues. J lost 3 bases, V lost 4 bases, and 5 bases had no gene match. Germline V gives CDR1 MGHRA, CDR2 YSYEKL. The CDR3 nucleotides are TGCGCCAGCAGCCTTCGGACAGGGGGCGGCTACGAGCAGTACTTC. It is translated as CASSLRTGGGYEQYF.

Points on this clone: Distinct nucleotide sequences in the sample also encode this CDR3. V is TRBV27 and J is TRBJ1-1; 9 bases line up with TRBD1. Germline trimming cut 1 base from V and 5 bases from J; bases unmatched to any gene: 2. The CDR3 is 14 amino acids. The germline gives CDR1 MNHEY, CDR2 SMNVEV (reference sequence). The CDR3 sequence is CASSLLGTGTEAFF. CDR3 nucleotide sequence: TGTGCCAGCAGTTTATTAGGGACAGGGACTGAAGCTTTCTTT.

The CDR3 DNA follows: TGTGCCAGCAGGGGGCAGCGCCCCTACGAGCAGTACTTC. It is translated as CASRGQRPYEQYF. The chain links TRBV2 to TRBJ2-7, with TRBD1 as a possible D gene (5 bases). The CDR3 totals 13 residues. V dropped 6 bases and J dropped 2 bases, with 11 bases sitting between them. Germline V CDR1 and CDR2: SNHLY, FYNNEI.

The chain carries TRBV5-4 and TRBJ1-3; possibly TRBD1 for D (5 bases). Germline CDR1 reads SGHNT; CDR2 reads YYREEE (reference sequence). The CDR3 extends over 13 amino acids. Trimming pared 7 bases from V and 4 bases from J, leaving 12 bases between. The CDR3 sequence: CASQGSGGNTIYF. CDR3 bases: TGTGCCAGCCAGGGTTCGGGAGGAAACACCATATATTTT. Using reference TRBV5-4 and TRBJ1-3 for the parts outside the CDR3, the full variable domain is ETGVTQSPTHLIKTRGQQVTLRCSSQSGHNTVSWYQQALGQGPQFIFQYYREEENGRGNFPPRFSGLQFPNYSSELNVNALELDDSALYLCASQGSGGNTIYFGEGSWLTVV.

The CDR3, as DNA: TGCAGTTTCACGGGGGAGGGCAATCAGCCCCAGCATTTT. Translated: CSFTGEGNQPQHF. The chain has TRBV29-1 and TRBJ1-5; D might be TRBD1 (5 bases). Germline V gene sequence: CDR1 SQVTM, CDR2 ANQGSEA. CDR3 length: 13 amino acids.

The chain joins TRBV7-9 to TRBJ2-3; 7 nucleotides match TRBD2. This CDR3 is 14 amino acids long. After removal of 4 bases from V and 7 bases from J, the junction contained 8 bases not matched to a gene. Germline V gene lookup returns CDR1 SEHNR and CDR2 FQNEAQ (reference sequence). The CDR3 nucleotides read TGTGCCAGCAGCTCGAATGAACTAGCGCATACGCAGTATTTT. Its protein product is CASSSNELAHTQYF. Full variable domain (remainder filled in from reference TRBV7-9 and TRBJ2-3): DTGVSQNPRHKITKRGQNVTFRCDPISEHNRLYWYRQTLGQGPEFLTYFQNEAQLEKSRLLSDRFSAERPKGSFSTLEIQRTEQGDSAMYLCASSSNELAHTQYFGPGTRLTVL.

The genes are TRBV2 and TRBJ2-7; D perhaps matches TRBD1 (5 bases). Germline V gene sequence: CDR1 SNHLY, CDR2 FYNNEI. Trimming removed 11 bases at V and 0 bases at J, with 17 bases between. The CDR3 is made up of 14 amino acids. The CDR3 DNA reads as TGTGCCTCCGTCAGGGCAGCGAGCTCCTACGAGCAGTACTTC. Protein product: CASVRAASSYEQYF. Based on the CDR3 plus reference TRBV2 and TRBJ2-7, the full variable domain is EPEVTQTPSHQVTQMGQEVILRCVPISNHLYFYWYRQILGQKVEFLVSFYNNEISEKSEIFDDQFSVERPDGSNFTLKIRSTKLEDSAMYFCASVRAASSYEQYFGPGTRLTVT.

The chain links TRBV5-4 to TRBJ1-1, with TRBD1 matching over 12 bases. The ends lost 4 bases at V and 4 bases at J; junction bases unmatched: 11. The CDR3 totals 17 residues. In germline, CDR1 is SGHNT, CDR2 YYREEE (reference sequence). The chain's CDR3 is CASSNPGQGAGGTEAFF. The CDR3 DNA follows: TGTGCCAGCAGCAACCCGGGACAGGGGGCGGGGGGCACTGAAGCTTTCTTT.

The V call is TRBV19, the J call TRBJ1-2; tentative D call: TRBD1 (5 bases). Germline V gene sequence: CDR1 LNHDA, CDR2 SQIVND (reference sequence). The V and J ends lost 0 bases and 0 bases respectively, with 14 bases between them. This CDR3 region has 17 residues. The CDR3 loop reads CASSIDREGAPNYGYTF. DNA for the CDR3: TGTGCCAGTAGTATAGATCGGGAAGGGGCGCCTAACTATGGCTACACCTTC.